Following are 9 T cell receptor beta chains from one sample sequenced in a study of blood T cell repertoires in COVID-19. Assay: immunoSEQ multiplex PCR; the TCRdb copy retains only in-frame clones and omits some. The sample lists roughly 150,000 clones, around 84% occurring once. Source material: peripheral blood. These receptors all come from a woman aged 50 to 60 with COVID-19, enrolled during active disease.

The rearrangement links TRBV12-5 to TRBJ2-2, with D possibly being TRBD1 (6 bases). CDR3 length equals 14 residues. Trimming removed 0 bases at V and 5 bases at J, with 7 bases between. CDR1 is LGHNT and CDR2 is FRNRAP in the germline V gene. CDR3 in amino acids: CASGLVRGTGELFF. The DNA for the CDR3 is TGTGCTAGTGGTTTGGTAAGGGGGACCGGGGAGCTGTTTTTT.

The V call is TRBV4-1, the J call TRBJ2-7; TRBD1 agrees at 8 bases. Germline V gene sequence: CDR1 MGHRA, CDR2 YSYEKL. V lost 10 bases to trimming and J lost 5 bases; unmatched junction nucleotides: 7. CDR3 length: 12 residues. CDR3 DNA sequence: TGCGCCACCGCAGGGGGCCTTAACGAGCAGTACTTC. Translated: CATAGGLNEQYF.

The V and J genes are TRBV7-3 and TRBJ2-1; maybe TRBD2 (6 bases). Germline V CDR1 and CDR2: SGHTA, FQGTGA. Trimming took 3 bases from V and 0 from J, leaving 6 bases between them. This CDR3 has 14 residues. This chain's CDR3 is CASSLGGSYNEQFF. DNA for the CDR3: TGTGCCAGCAGCTTGGGGGGCTCCTACAATGAGCAGTTCTTC.

V is TRBV24-1 and J is TRBJ2-3; 7 bases fit TRBD1. The CDR3 runs 15 residues. Per the germline V gene, CDR1 is KGHDR and CDR2 is SFDVKD. With V trimmed by 4 bases and J by 2 bases, 5 bases remained unmatched. The CDR3, as DNA: TGTGCCACCAGTGAAACGGACAGGTTCACAGATACGCAGTATTTT. It is translated as CATSETDRFTDTQYF.

This clone was detected only once. J is TRBJ2-7 and V is TRBV19, with D possibly matching TRBD1 (6 bases). CDR3 length equals 15 residues. The V end was cut by 4 bases, the J end by 2 bases, with 15 bases between. Germline V CDR1 and CDR2: LNHDA, SQIVND (reference sequence). This CDR3 is CASSTRGQGTYEQYF. CDR3 in DNA: TGTGCCAGTAGTACCAGGGGTCAGGGGACCTACGAGCAGTACTTC.

V is TRBV6-5 and J is TRBJ1-5, with D possibly being TRBD1 (5 bases). The CDR3 is made up of 12 amino acids. Germline assignment: CDR1 MNHEY and CDR2 SVGAGI. Trimming removed 10 bases at V and 4 bases at J, with 11 bases between. The chain's CDR3 is CAIDGGNQPQHF. The CDR3 region has the DNA TGTGCCATTGACGGGGGGAATCAGCCCCAGCATTTT.

The rearrangement links TRBV3-1 (or the pseudogene TRBV3-2) to TRBJ1-5; 8 bases line up with TRBD1. This CDR3 is built from 13 residues. The V gene's germline CDR1 is LGHDT and CDR2 YNNKEL (reference sequence). V shed 7 bases, J shed 7 bases, and the junction held 6 bases outside the gene matches. The CDR3 coding sequence is TGTGCCAGCAACCAGGGGGCAGGGCAGCCCCAGCATTTT. This sequence encodes CASNQGAGQPQHF.

The V gene is TRBV3-1 (or the pseudogene TRBV3-2), the J gene TRBJ1-6; 8 bases are a match to TRBD1. This CDR3 is built from 15 residues. The V gene's germline CDR1 is LGHDT and CDR2 YNNKEL (reference sequence). The V and J ends lost 5 bases and 10 bases, in that order; junction bases with no gene match: 10. The CDR3, as DNA: TGTGCCAGCAGCTCCCGGACAGGGAATATGTCACCCCTCCACTTT. Its protein product is CASSSRTGNMSPLHF.

The V and J genes are TRBV7-9 and TRBJ1-6, with a tentative D call TRBD1 (6 bases). V was clipped by 5 bases and J by 9 bases, with 17 bases between them. The CDR3 spans 15 residues. From germline, CDR1 is SEHNR and CDR2 FQNEAQ (reference sequence). The CDR3 loop reads CASSREGGPFSPLHF. The CDR3 DNA follows: TGTGCCAGCAGCCGCGAGGGGGGGCCTTTTTCACCCCTCCACTTT.